Listed here are 10 T cell receptor beta chains from one sample, sequenced in a study of T cell responses to AZD1222 COVID-19 vaccine. Libraries were prepared by immunoSEQ multiplex PCR; TCRdb keeps only in-frame clonotypes and omits some of them. This table holds around 150,000 clones, more than 85% found once. Sequenced material: peripheral blood, taken 28 days after the second AZD1222 dose. The receptors shown here come from an adult who received the AZD1222 COVID-19 vaccine.

J is TRBJ2-7 and V is TRBV11-2, with no clear D. The CDR3 consists of 16 residues. V was pared by 5 bases and J by 1 base, with 18 bases between. CDR1 is SGHAT and CDR2 is FQNNGV in the germline V gene. The CDR3 reads CASSPRTAALSYEQYF. The CDR3 DNA reads as TGTGCCAGCAGCCCCAGGACGGCGGCCCTATCCTACGAGCAGTACTTC.

The J gene is TRBJ2-3, the V gene TRBV5-1; D perhaps matches TRBD2 (5 bases). The CDR3 loop spans 13 amino acids. Trimming stripped 0 bases from V and 4 bases from J, with 6 bases between. In germline, CDR1 is SGHRS, CDR2 YFSETQ. As DNA, the CDR3 is TGCGCCAGCAGCTTGGAGGGAGCAGATACGCAGTATTTT. The encoded protein is CASSLEGADTQYF. Together with reference TRBV5-1 and TRBJ2-3, the CDR3 gives the full variable domain: KAGVTQTPRYLIKTRGQQVTLSCSPISGHRSVSWYQQTPGQGLQFLFEYFSETQRNKGNFPGRFSGRQFSNSRSEMNVSTLELGDSALYLCASSLEGADTQYFGPGTRLTVL.

The gene calls are TRBV5-4 and TRBJ2-1; tentatively, D is TRBD1 or TRBD2 (5 bases each). CDR3 length: 11 amino acids. Trimming shortened V by 2 bases and J by 11 bases, and 8 bases separated the two germline ends. Germline values: CDR1 SGHNT, CDR2 YYREEE (reference sequence). As DNA, the CDR3 is TGTGCCAGCAGCTTCGGGACCCAGCAGTTCTTC. The encoded protein is CASSFGTQQFF.

A word on this clone: Other DNA sequences in the same sample also yield this CDR3. This chain links TRBV7-3 with TRBJ2-2, with D possibly TRBD2 on 5 matching bases. With 3 bases removed from V and 5 bases from J, the gap between germline ends came to 7 bases. The CDR3 sequence is 13 residues long. Looked up from germline, CDR1 is SGHTA and CDR2 is FQGTGA. CDR3 nucleotides: TGTGCCAGCAGCTTCGGCGGGACCGGGGAGCTGTTTTTT. It codes for CASSFGGTGELFF.

The chain has TRBV7-2 and TRBJ2-1; D possibly corresponds to TRBD2 (6 bases). Trimming cost V 3 bases and J 4 bases, with 10 bases left between them. The germline gives CDR1 SGHTA, CDR2 FQGNSA. This CDR3 region has 14 residues. The DNA of the CDR3 is TGTGCCAGCAGCTTGGACTACCCTTACAATGAGCAGTTCTTC. It codes for CASSLDYPYNEQFF.

The rearrangement links TRBV25-1 to TRBJ2-5; 15 bases match TRBD2. Trimming at V came to 2 bases and at J to 4 bases, leaving 5 bases not matched to a gene. CDR1 and CDR2 from the germline V gene are MGHDK and SYGVNS. The CDR3 is 17 residues long. As DNA, the CDR3 is TGTGCCAGCAGTGAACCCGGACTAGCGGGAGGGGGAGAGACCCAGTACTTC. Amino acids: CASSEPGLAGGGETQYF.

The chain couples TRBV28 to TRBJ2-2, with D tentatively TRBD1 (6 bases). With 7 bases removed from V and 1 base from J, the gap between germline ends came to 10 bases. This CDR3 spans 14 amino acids. Germline CDR1 is MDHEN and CDR2 is SYDVKM. The CDR3 spells CASNEQGNTGELFF. The CDR3 DNA reads as TGTGCCAGCAATGAACAGGGGAACACCGGGGAGCTGTTTTTT.

The chain combines TRBV15 with TRBJ1-1, with D possibly matching TRBD1 (6 bases). There are 16 residues in the CDR3. V shed 2 bases and J shed 9 bases, with 22 bases lying between them. CDR1 is LNHNV, CDR2 YYDKDF, per germline (reference sequence). CDR3 loop: CATSRNNAGAGAKAFF. CDR3 nucleotide sequence: TGTGCCACCAGCAGAAACAACGCAGGGGCGGGGGCAAAAGCTTTCTTT.

This chain joins TRBV9 and TRBJ2-1; 8 nucleotides match TRBD2. The CDR3 is made up of 15 amino acids. V shed 0 bases and J 7 bases; nucleotides not matched to a gene: 6. Germline-derived CDR1 and CDR2 are SGDLS and YYNGEE. As DNA, the CDR3 is TGTGCCAGCAGCGTAGTCAGCGGGAGCCCTAATGAGCAGTTCTTC. As protein: CASSVVSGSPNEQFF.

Of note for this clone: Other DNA sequences within the sample encode an identical CDR3. The chain is built from TRBV24-1 and TRBJ1-2, with no clear D. V gave up 4 bases and J gave up 5 bases, with 7 bases separating them. Germline V gene data show CDR1 as KGHDR and CDR2 as SFDVKD. The CDR3 is made up of 12 amino acids. CDR3 bases: TGTGCCACCAGTGACGGACGGTATGGCTACACCTTC. Amino acid sequence: CATSDGRYGYTF.